Sequencing of this T cell receptor (beta chain) was carried out in a study of graft-versus-host responses after intestinal transplantation. Study details: Following induction with anti-thymocyte globulin, all recipients were given tacrolimus and steroids for two to four years.

Findings of the study overall: Peak circulating GvH clone levels were associated with early post-transplant HvG declines.

The CDR3 has 17 residues. The J segment lost 8 bases and the V segment lost 3 bases, leaving 13 bases of the junction unmatched. Looked up from germline, CDR1 is MGHRA and CDR2 is YSYEKL. With respect to this clone: Its specificity is not known.

Here immunoSEQ multiplex PCR was the method, and the copy in TCRdb shows in-frame clones only, minus some. The data show roughly 100,000 clones, with 90% to 95% seen just once and approximately 0.17% held by the top ten. This clonotype was sampled from a human donor who was the organ donor for an intestinal transplant. The rearrangement links TRBV4-1 to TRBJ1-4, with 9 bases lining up with TRBD1. Sequencing used unstimulated CD4+ T cells sorted from spleen or lymph node cells, obtained before transplant. CDR3 bases: TGCGCCAGCAGCCAGTCCCCGGCACAGGGGGCATGGGAAAAACTGTTTTTT. Translating it yields CASSQSPAQGAWEKLFF.